Listed below are T cell receptor beta chains from one sample, sequenced in a study of OX40 agonist ivuxolimab in advanced cancers. Libraries were prepared by immunoSEQ multiplex PCR; TCRdb keeps only in-frame clonotypes and omits some of them. Of 70,000 to 90,000 clones in the sample, 85% to 90% are singletons; the top ten hold approximately 13%. The sequences come from CD4+ or CD8+ T cells sorted from blood, collected in a trial of the OX40 agonist ivuxolimab. The receptors were sampled from an adult with an advanced solid tumor such as melanoma, head and neck, liver or kidney cancer. Both conserved end residues are part of each CDR3. Each record gives: V gene, D gene, CDR3 protein. D genes are given only for firm matches.

>TRBV20-1|NA
CSAFDYEQYF
>TRBV19|NA
CATGEGGETQYF
>TRBV10-1|NA
CASSESGSGDTQYF
>TRBV5-1|TRBD1
CASSLADRGGETQYF
>TRBV5-1|NA
CASSLGIENYGYTF
>TRBV19|NA
CASSMDGYEQYF
>TRBV7-5|NA
CASSMTSGSKYEQYF
>TRBV6-6|NA
CASSYPFRVRYEQYF
>TRBV19|NA
CASSGADRSTEAFF
>TRBV2|TRBD2
CASSPGLAGGAYEQYF
>TRBV28|NA
CASSLTRDINTEAFF
>TRBV28|NA
CASSSYPGATNEKLFF
>TRBV18|NA
CASSPTGITYEQYF
>TRBV5-1|NA
CASSPPGLSEKLFF
>TRBV27|TRBD2
CASSLSYLADTGELFF
>TRBV7-2|TRBD1
CASSRDRASYNEQFF
>TRBV7-9|TRBD2
CASSPWTSGRNTGELFF
>TRBV10-3|NA
CAISESTVEQYF
>TRBV4-2|TRBD2
CASSQASGSSSEQFF
>TRBV5-1|NA
CASSQVTYSEGYTF
>TRBV5-3|NA
CARQGLGYEQYF
>TRBV9|NA
CASADSANTGELFF
>TRBV7-3|TRBD2
CASSLAGDRTDTQYF
>TRBV29-1|TRBD1
CSVGDGQGGETQYF
>TRBV5-6|TRBD1
CASSLTAGTGNQPQHF
>TRBV7-3|TRBD2
CASSLNLAGRVTDTQYF
>TRBV19|TRBD2
CASKGLAGGETQYF
>TRBV5-1|TRBD1
CASSSGTGGTDTQYF
>TRBV27|NA
CASSLFASGGYTF
>TRBV28|NA
CASSFGAGFSNQPQHF
>TRBV7-3|NA
CASSLSNVETQYF
>TRBV5-1|NA
CASSTTGDSPLHF
>TRBV10-1|NA
CASSDFRGDTQYF
>TRBV4-2|NA
CASSQEKAYNEQFF
>TRBV6-4|TRBD2
CASRASGASTDTQYF